This record looks at one T cell receptor beta chain sequence and its context. The target of this receptor is not known. One base away there is no much larger clone; base qualities are not given. The sample carries other DNA sequences with the same CDR3. According to the germline V gene, CDR1 reads SQVTM and CDR2 reads ANQGSEA. At the junction V is shortened by 4 bases and J by 4 bases; bases outside the gene matches: 0. The CDR3 runs 12 amino acids, cysteine and phenylalanine included. The DNA shown is the 36-base CDR3, in frame from base 1. The CDR3 regions of human TCRbeta chains were analyzed by immunosequencing. Processing in the source paper ran as follows. Repertoire TCRs were checked for matches against a reference library of SARS-CoV-2-specific TCRs that had been generated using the MIRA antigen-specificity platform. Breadth meant the fraction of unique TCRs that were SARS-CoV-2-associated, whereas depth meant the fraction of total T cells that were SARS-CoV-2-associated. Using the MIRA data, each spike-specific TCR was mapped to the spike region that the TCR reacts to and placed in a CD4 or CD8 class. Log10-transformed breadth and depth values were compared by one-way ANOVA with Sidak's multiple comparisons tests. Entries here come from immuneACCESS through TCRdb and include only in-frame sequences with V and J called. Some clones fail to appear in such tables; in the studies checked, an unresolved V gene covers under half of the shortfall, and the cause of the remainder is unknown. D and trimming were read from the DNA, whereas the V and J calls and clone size are those reported in that table. For this sample the table gives 100,000 to 150,000 clones, of which around nine tenths were detected only once. Around 6.9% of the sample rests with the top ten.

The intended sense of this specimen's time point label: baseline before first vaccination. Vaccinee samples were obtained from the UK trials COV001 and COV002, which included a single-blind randomized controlled phase 2/3 trial of AZD1222 (ChAdOx1 nCoV-19) in healthy adults. For TCRbeta chain sequencing, PBMC samples were collected from trial participants at day 0 and at day 28 after the second dose. This entry is derived from a study of T cell responses to AZD1222 COVID-19 vaccine (dated by TCRdb to about 2021). Regarding the complete study: Because spike-specific TCR depth and breadth did not differ between the two schedules, AZD1222 recipients who got a second dose at roughly 4 weeks were pooled with those who got a second dose at roughly 12 weeks. Trial participants were enrolled by age into 18-55, 56-69 and 70-plus year subgroups, with roughly 160, 29 and 62 TCR-sequenced participants respectively. A total of more than 230 trial participants underwent TCR sequencing, of whom about 200 had received two doses of AZD1222 and 26 had received two doses of the MenACWY control vaccine. Overall study outcomes, separate from this receptor: Participants were mostly white British and included more females than males, and it was suggested by the authors that clonal diversity may have been underestimated. The 56-69-year group was small, and its depth increase did not reach significance, likely because of low power. Only six AZD1222 recipients were SARS-CoV-2 seropositive at baseline, limiting conclusions about previously exposed vaccinees. The vaccine-associated CD4 TCRs covered the entire spike protein, and the dominant responses fell in regions 160-218 and 743-854. Nearly half of unique spike-specific TCRs reportedly recognized epitopes outside regions mutated in the B.1.351 and B.1.1.7 variants. After two AZD1222 doses, both the breadth and the depth of spike-specific TCRs were significantly higher than at day 0 and than in MenACWY recipients. Because no day 14 peak-response samples were available, repertoires were characterized only after the peak T cell response.

The source of this sequence is an adult in good health. The V and J segments used are TRBV29-1 and TRBJ1-1; 10 central bases correspond to TRBD1. Here the sequenced sample was peripheral blood, taken on day 0 of AZD1222 vaccination. The nucleotide sequence reads TGCAGCGTTGGGACAGGGGGCACTGAAGCTTTCTTT. It translates as CSVGTGGTEAFF.